Each of the 30 T cell receptor beta chains below was sequenced from the same sample in a study of T-cell memory formation after mild COVID-19. TCRdb re-derived calls from the 5' RACE reads in MiXCR, one entry per CDR3 protein. The profile shows over 450,000 distinct CDR3 sequences, 20% of them singletons. The sample comprised PBMCs or a T cell subset sorted from them (not recorded which). Every receptor here comes from an adult woman who had mild COVID-19 (a few samples of this study predate the infection). Cell type and time point are not known.

This clonotype was seen repeatedly, ten times or more. The chain has TRBV7-3 and TRBJ2-7; no clear D gene. Trimming pared 2 bases from V and 4 bases from J, leaving 18 bases between. CDR3 length: 16 residues. Germline CDR1 is SGHTA and CDR2 is FQGTGA. This CDR3 is CASSLGSGVVSYEQYF. The CDR3 coding sequence is TGTGCCAGCAGCTTAGGTTCTGGAGTAGTCTCTTACGAGCAGTACTTC.

This rearrangement joins TRBV4-3 to TRBJ2-4; D is unclear. V gave up 4 bases and J gave up 6 bases, with 13 bases separating them. In germline, CDR1 is LGHNA, CDR2 YSLEER. The CDR3 totals 14 residues. As DNA, the CDR3 is TGCGCCAGCAGCCCAACCCTGCTAGGAAACATTCAGTACTTC. Translation: CASSPTLLGNIQYF.

CDR3 amino acids: CASSLRAAILYNEQFF. In nucleotides, the CDR3 is TGTGCCAGCAGCCTCAGGGCAGCCATTCTCTACAATGAGCAGTTCTTC. The chain links TRBV12-3 or TRBV12-4 to TRBJ2-1, with a weak D call TRBD1 (5 bases). This CDR3 comprises 16 residues. V lost 6 bases and J 3 bases, leaving 18 bases between the germline ends.

This clonotype has only a few counts. The V call is TRBV20-1, the J call TRBJ2-1; 8 nucleotides line up with TRBD2. The V gene end was trimmed by 3 bases and the J gene end by 4 bases; junction bases not matched to a gene: 11. CDR1 DFQATT and CDR2 SNEGSKA come from the germline V gene (reference sequence). The CDR3 runs to 16 residues. CDR3 in amino acids: CSARPPRAGAYNEQFF. DNA for the CDR3: TGCAGTGCTAGGCCTCCACGAGCGGGGGCGTACAATGAGCAGTTCTTC.

This clonotype showed up just a few times. This rearrangement joins TRBV7-9 to TRBJ2-4; 8 bases align to TRBD1. CDR1 SEHNR and CDR2 FQNEAQ come from the germline V gene (reference sequence). V lost 5 bases, J lost 7 bases, and 16 bases stayed unmatched. This CDR3 is built from 17 residues. The CDR3 DNA follows: TGTGCCAGCAGCCCAATCAGTCCCAGGGGGCGCCTGAACATTCAGTACTTC. It specifies CASSPISPRGRLNIQYF.

The V gene is TRBV20-1, the J gene TRBJ1-1; D is perhaps TRBD1 (5 bases). This CDR3 comprises 12 residues. Germline V CDR1 and CDR2: DFQATT, SNEGSKA (reference sequence). With 6 bases removed from V and 3 bases from J, the gap between germline ends came to 11 bases. CDR3 nucleotides: TGCAGTGCCCTTGGGGACTACACTGAAGCTTTCTTT. Protein sequence: CSALGDYTEAFF.

The chain is built from TRBV19 and TRBJ2-5, with D tentatively TRBD1 (5 bases). With 4 bases removed from V and 1 base from J, the gap between germline ends came to 10 bases. The germline V gene has CDR1 LNHDA and CDR2 SQIVND (reference sequence). This CDR3 has 14 residues. Here the CDR3 DNA reads TGTGCCAGTAGTACCGCAGGGCTCCAAGAGACCCAGTACTTC. Amino acid sequence: CASSTAGLQETQYF.

The count of this clonotype is one. This may come from a read error, since a much larger clone is one base off. This rearrangement joins TRBV14 to TRBJ2-3; D uncertain. Trimming removed 2 bases at V and 7 bases at J, with 4 bases between. The CDR3 is 11 amino acids. The germline V gene has CDR1 SGHDN and CDR2 FVKESK. The CDR3 DNA reads TGTGCCAGCAGCCAAACACATACGCAGTATTTT. Protein: CASSQTHTQYF.

The rearrangement joins TRBV12-3 or TRBV12-4 to TRBJ2-7; D uncertain. The V end was cut by 2 bases, the J end by 0 bases, with 11 bases between. CDR3 length: 15 residues. The CDR3 region has the DNA TGTGCCAGCAGTTTAAGAGACGTGTCCTCCTACGAGCAGTACTTC. Translated, it gives CASSLRDVSSYEQYF.

The table lists this clonotype with many counts. The gene calls are TRBV2 and TRBJ2-1; D uncertain. The germline CDR1 and CDR2 sequences are SNHLY and FYNNEI. V was cut by 3 bases and J by 0 bases, with 6 bases left in between. CDR3 length: 14 amino acids. The CDR3 DNA is TGTGCCAGCAGTGATAGTGGCTCCTACAATGAGCAGTTCTTC. Protein: CASSDSGSYNEQFF.

The chain combines TRBV29-1 with TRBJ1-2; D is undetermined. Trimming shortened V by 6 bases and J by 5 bases, and 13 bases separated the two germline ends. There are 12 residues in the CDR3. Germline V lookup: CDR1 SQVTM, CDR2 ANQGSEA. The CDR3 reads CSVPNYGYGYTF. Written as DNA, the CDR3 is TGCAGCGTGCCTAACTATGGTTATGGCTACACCTTC.

This clonotype was recorded a few times. This chain links TRBV20-1 with TRBJ1-5, with a tentative D call TRBD1 (6 bases). The germline V and J ends were trimmed by 6 bases and 0 bases, with 18 bases remaining between them. The CDR3 has 16 amino acids. From germline, CDR1 is DFQATT and CDR2 SNEGSKA (reference sequence). CDR3 protein: CSASRTVGASNQPQHF. The CDR3 nucleotides are TGCAGTGCCAGCCGGACGGTGGGGGCTAGCAATCAGCCCCAGCATTTT.

This clonotype was seen repeatedly, ten times or more. The chain carries TRBV7-2 and TRBJ2-3, with D unclear. The CDR3 covers 15 residues. Trimming took off 1 base at V and 1 base at J, with 9 bases between the two ends. The V gene's germline CDR1 is SGHTA and CDR2 FQGNSA. The CDR3 protein is CASSLGVAGTDTQYF. The DNA of the CDR3 is TGTGCCAGCAGCTTAGGGGTGGCGGGCACAGATACGCAGTATTTT.

The genes are TRBV19 and TRBJ2-2, with 9 bases identical to TRBD1. The CDR3 is made up of 16 amino acids. The germline CDR1 and CDR2 sequences are LNHDA and SQIVND (reference sequence). With V trimmed by 3 bases and J by 1 base, 3 bases remained unmatched. The chain's CDR3 is CASSIGDRVNTGELFF. CDR3 nucleotide sequence: TGTGCCAGTAGTATTGGGGACAGGGTGAACACCGGGGAGCTGTTTTTT.

The rearrangement uses TRBV7-8 and TRBJ2-1, with D possibly matching TRBD1 (6 bases). From germline, CDR1 is SGHVS and CDR2 FQNEAQ. Trimming left V 6 bases short and J 1 base short, with 22 bases between. The CDR3 is 18 residues long. The CDR3 DNA reads as TGTGCCAGCAGTATGGCAGTGGACAGTGTCAGGTCCTACAATGAGCAGTTCTTC. As protein: CASSMAVDSVRSYNEQFF.

This chain uses TRBV19 with TRBJ2-7, with 9 nucleotides matching TRBD1. With 3 bases clipped from V and 3 bases from J, the junction kept 3 bases outside the gene matches. CDR3 length: 14 residues. CDR1 and CDR2 (germline): LNHDA, SQIVND (reference sequence). The CDR3 region is CASSIPGQGYEQYF. The CDR3, as DNA: TGTGCCAGTAGTATTCCGGGACAGGGCTACGAGCAGTACTTC. The whole variable domain, remainder taken from reference TRBV19 and TRBJ2-7, is DGGITQSPKYLFRKEGQNVTLSCEQNLNHDAMYWYRQDPGQGLRLIYYSQIVNDFQKGDIAEGYSVSREKKESFPLTVTSAQKNPTAFYLCASSIPGQGYEQYFGPGTRLTVT.

This clonotype has more than one count but fewer than ten. The chain is built from TRBV12-3 or TRBV12-4 and TRBJ2-2, with 7 bases aligning to TRBD1. V shed 6 bases and J 9 bases; nucleotides not matched to a gene: 19. This CDR3 comprises 17 residues. The CDR3 spells CASSTPEFRTGLRELFF. The CDR3, as DNA: TGTGCCAGCAGCACACCGGAATTTCGGACAGGCCTCCGGGAGCTGTTTTTT.

A note on this clonotype: No DNA is shown, since the ends of the CDR3 on it are uncertain; the CDR3 is the one TCRdb lists. The V call is TRBV12-3 or TRBV12-4, the J call TRBJ2-1; no DNA check was done on the table's D call, TRBD2. The CDR3 has 12 amino acids, counting both end residues. CDR3 amino acids: CASSSSDGLRVF.

In this sample, this clonotype turned up a few times. J is TRBJ2-5 and V is TRBV24-1; TRBD1 is a possible D gene (5 bases). Trimming shortened V by 1 base and J by 5 bases, and 13 bases separated the two germline ends. Germline V gene sequence: CDR1 KGHDR, CDR2 SFDVKD. The CDR3 contains 15 residues. Here the CDR3 reads CATSDLLQGRETQYF. The DNA of the CDR3 is TGTGCCACCAGTGATTTACTCCAGGGTAGGGAGACCCAGTACTTC.

This clonotype was counted a few times. The rearrangement uses TRBV4-1 and TRBJ2-4, with D unclear. Trimming took 1 base from V and 0 from J, leaving 4 bases between them. The CDR3 is 14 residues long. Germline V gene sequence: CDR1 MGHRA, CDR2 YSYEKL. CDR3 bases: TGCGCCAGCAGCCAAGTGACAGCCAAAAACATTCAGTACTTC. It codes for CASSQVTAKNIQYF.

The chain has TRBV29-1 and TRBJ2-2; D possibly corresponds to TRBD1 (6 bases). V was pared by 4 bases and J by 7 bases, with 16 bases between. CDR3 length: 14 amino acids. Per germline, CDR1 SQVTM and CDR2 ANQGSEA. The CDR3 DNA reads TGCAGCGTTGGGGCAATGACAGGAAACGGGGAGCTGTTTTTT. This gives the protein CSVGAMTGNGELFF.

V and J are TRBV6-5 and TRBJ2-7; no reliable D call. Trimming cost V 6 bases and J 3 bases, with 18 bases left between them. Germline CDR1 reads MNHEY; CDR2 reads SVGAGI. This CDR3 is built from 15 residues. CDR3 bases: TGTGCCAGCAGCGGCCTTGATACCGGCGGCTACGAGCAGTACTTC. Amino acid sequence: CASSGLDTGGYEQYF.

This chain connects TRBV5-6 to TRBJ2-3; 8 bases match TRBD2. CDR1 and CDR2 from the germline V gene are SGHDT and YYEEEE. V lost 3 bases, J lost 3 bases, and 15 bases stayed unmatched. CDR3 size: 18 residues. This CDR3 reads CASSWKENSGVETDTQYF. As DNA, the CDR3 is TGTGCCAGCAGCTGGAAAGAAAATAGCGGGGTCGAAACAGATACGCAGTATTTT.

The V gene is TRBV3-1, the J gene TRBJ2-3, with D maybe TRBD2 (5 bases). The CDR3 is 17 residues long. V lost 1 base and J 2 bases, leaving 16 bases between the germline ends. Germline V gene lookup returns CDR1 LGHDT and CDR2 YNNKEL (reference sequence). CDR3 sequence reads: CASSQVVNKRPTDTQYF. The CDR3 coding sequence is TGTGCCAGCAGCCAAGTCGTGAATAAGCGGCCCACAGATACGCAGTATTTT.

The chain recombines TRBV6-2 or TRBV6-3 with TRBJ2-3; 8 positions agree with TRBD2. Germline CDR1 reads MNHEY; CDR2 reads SVGEGT. J gave up 6 bases and V 2 bases, and 4 bases lay outside the gene matches. The CDR3 is 14 residues long. Here the CDR3 DNA reads TGTGCCAGCAGTTACGGGGGCGGGGGGGATACGCAGTATTTT. It encodes CASSYGGGGDTQYF.

This clonotype was seen a handful of times. This rearrangement joins TRBV29-1 to TRBJ2-3; D gene uncertain. This CDR3 is built from 14 residues. Germline V CDR1 and CDR2: SQVTM, ANQGSEA. V gave up 1 base and J gave up 1 base, with 9 bases separating them. This CDR3 reads CSVEGGWGTDTQYF. CDR3 DNA: TGCAGCGTTGAAGGTGGCTGGGGCACAGATACGCAGTATTTT.

The rearrangement uses TRBV20-1 and TRBJ1-5; 7 bases map to TRBD1. Trimming took 5 bases from V and 0 from J; bases not matched to a gene: 7. Germline V CDR1 and CDR2: DFQATT, SNEGSKA (reference sequence). This CDR3 has 15 residues. CDR3 in amino acids: CSAGRQGNSNQPQHF. The DNA of the CDR3 is TGCAGTGCTGGACGACAGGGCAATAGCAATCAGCCCCAGCATTTT.

This clonotype was detected a few times. The rearrangement uses TRBV7-9 and TRBJ2-1; D possibly corresponds to TRBD1 (6 bases). V was clipped by 2 bases and J by 3 bases, with 11 bases between them. The CDR3 spans 15 residues. Germline-derived CDR1 and CDR2 are SEHNR and FQNEAQ (reference sequence). For the CDR3, the DNA is TGTGCCAGCAGCTTATTAGGACAGTACTACAATGAGCAGTTCTTC. It is translated as CASSLLGQYYNEQFF.

As for this clonotype: A read error is likely, as this CDR3 ends without the conserved phenylalanine or tryptophan. CDR3: CASRSNRGNTEAFL. The CDR3 DNA reads as TGTGCCAGCAGATCTAACAGGGGAAACACTGAAGCTTTCCTT. V usage is TRBV7-9 and J usage is TRBJ1-1, with 7 nucleotides matching TRBD1. Germline V lookup: CDR1 SEHNR, CDR2 FQNEAQ (reference sequence). This CDR3 has 14 amino acids. V trimming: 6 bases; J trimming: 2 bases; junction bases outside the gene matches: 6.

This chain connects TRBV5-5 to TRBJ1-1; TRBD1 might be the D (5 bases). CDR1 and CDR2 (germline): SGHKS, YYEKEE (reference sequence). There are 14 residues in the CDR3. The V end lost 2 bases, the J end lost 4 bases, and 12 bases lay between the germline ends. The CDR3 nucleotides are TGTGCCAGCAGCTTAGGACACCAGAGCACTGAAGCTTTCTTT. Its protein product is CASSLGHQSTEAFF.